What follows are 12 T cell receptor beta chains derived from one specimen sequenced in a study of post-analysis software for immune sequencing data. The library was made from cDNA and included unique molecular identifiers. Using its own MiXCR run on the PCR reads, TCRdb lists one record per CDR3 protein. This repertoire shows hundreds of thousands of distinct CDR3 sequences, 30% found once; its top ten account for 0.56%. For these receptors, no antigen is known. General observations from the study: In patients, TRBV5-6, TRBV5-1 and TRBV20-1 belonged to five or six TRBV segments found more frequently than in controls.

Sequencing was performed on blood. The receptor set was obtained from a girl aged 5-17 years with multiple sclerosis.

The chain carries TRBV7-2 and TRBJ2-2; D call uncertain. Germline CDR1 and CDR2: SGHTA and FQGNSA. The CDR3 loop spans 16 amino acids. The V and J ends lost 2 bases and 4 bases respectively, with 14 bases between them. CDR3 in DNA: TGTGCCAGCAGCTTACTGACGGTTGTGGGCACCGGGGAGCTGTTTTTT. Translation: CASSLLTVVGTGELFF.

The chain recombines TRBV5-5 with TRBJ2-7; TRBD1 matches at 7 bases. Gene TRBJ2-4 matches the end of the DNA better, so the J call may be wrong. CDR3 size: 12 residues. Germline CDR1 is SGHKS and CDR2 is YYEKEE (reference sequence). This CDR3 reads CASTITGVIQYF. The CDR3 DNA sequence: TGTGCCAGCACCATAACAGGGGTCATTCAGTACTTC.

V gene TRBV24-1 combines with J gene TRBJ1-5; 8 bases agree with TRBD1. This CDR3 is 14 amino acids long. Unmatched junction bases numbered 6, after V lost 6 bases and J lost 6 bases. Germline V gene data show CDR1 as KGHDR and CDR2 as SFDVKD. The CDR3 protein is CATSPQGASQPQHF. DNA for the CDR3: TGTGCCACCAGTCCGCAGGGGGCTAGTCAGCCCCAGCATTTT.

The V gene is TRBV20-1, the J gene TRBJ2-3, with D uncertain. CDR1 is DFQATT, CDR2 SNEGSKA, per germline (reference sequence). The CDR3 spans 12 residues. The CDR3 reads CRARGPVDAQYF. CDR3 coding DNA: TGCAGGGCACGAGGCCCGGTGGATGCGCAGTATTTT.

To note about this clonotype: Its ends do not fully match the called genes, so a read error is possible. This rearrangement joins TRBV7-2 to TRBJ2-1; possible D gene TRBD2, 5 bases. CDR3 length equals 18 residues. Germline V lookup: CDR1 SGHTA, CDR2 FQGNSA. CDR3 in amino acids: CARSANGRSGRLYNEQFF. CDR3 coding DNA: TGTGCCCGCAGTGCTAATGGTCGCAGCGGCCGGCTCTACAATGAGCAGTTCTTC.

V usage is TRBV20-1 and J usage is TRBJ2-5; D is undetermined. The germline V gene has CDR1 DFQATT and CDR2 SNEGSKA (reference sequence). V lost 7 bases to trimming and J lost 1 base, with 7 bases between them. This CDR3 is 11 amino acids long. CDR3: CSVSAQETQYF. DNA of the CDR3: TGCAGTGTGTCGGCCCAAGAGACCCAGTACTTC.

The chain couples TRBV7-2 to TRBJ1-1; 9 nucleotides match TRBD1. Germline assignment: CDR1 SGHTA and CDR2 FQGNSA. The CDR3 is 15 residues long. V was clipped by 5 bases and J by 4 bases; unmatched bases: 8. CDR3 protein: CASSKNTGGGTEAFF. The CDR3, as DNA: TGTGCCAGCAGCAAGAACACAGGGGGCGGCACTGAAGCTTTCTTT.

The rearrangement links TRBV7-9 to TRBJ1-1; D not certain. CDR3 length: 11 residues. V dropped 3 bases and J dropped 7 bases, with 6 bases sitting between them. Germline V gene sequence: CDR1 SEHNR, CDR2 FQNEAQ (reference sequence). The CDR3 DNA sequence: TGTGCCAGCAGCTTGCGGAGTGAAGCTTTCTTT. Protein: CASSLRSEAFF.

V gene TRBV7-9 combines with J gene TRBJ2-6; 14 bases are a match to TRBD2. V trimming: 5 bases; J trimming: 11 bases; junction bases outside the gene matches: 11. The CDR3 has 17 amino acids. Germline V gene lookup returns CDR1 SEHNR and CDR2 FQNEAQ (reference sequence). The CDR3 here is CASSPRTSGRPPHVLTF. CDR3 in DNA: TGTGCCAGCAGCCCACGGACTAGCGGGAGGCCCCCTCACGTCCTGACTTTC.

The V gene is TRBV4-1, the J gene TRBJ2-1; 9 nucleotides line up with TRBD2. V was clipped by 0 bases and J by 9 bases; unmatched bases: 3. Germline V lookup: CDR1 MGHRA, CDR2 YSYEKL. The CDR3 loop spans 14 amino acids. CDR3 coding DNA: TGCGCCAGCAGCCAAGAGGGACTAGCTCCTGAGCAGTTCTTC. Amino acids: CASSQEGLAPEQFF.

Concerning this clonotype: Mismatch with germline at one junction end may stem from a read error. J is TRBJ2-5 and V is TRBV3-1; maybe TRBD2 (5 bases). The end of the DNA is better explained by TRBJ2-7, so the J call may be wrong. Germline CDR1 and CDR2: LGHDT and YNNKEL (reference sequence). The CDR3 sequence is 15 residues long. The CDR3 DNA sequence: TGCCAACGCACGGGGTCGCGTGCTGGAGGCTACGAGCAGTACTTC. Its translation: CQRTGSRAGGYEQYF.

On this clonotype itself: Being one base from a much bigger clone, this may be a read error. The gene calls are TRBV3-1 and TRBJ2-1; 10 bases fit TRBD2. Germline V CDR1 and CDR2: LGHDT, YNNKEL (reference sequence). J lost 12 bases, V lost 3 bases, and 11 bases had no gene match. The CDR3 totals 15 residues. The CDR3 sequence: CASSQYSLAGVAQFF. CDR3 nucleotides: TGTGCCAGCAGCCAGTATAGTCTAGCGGGAGTGGCGCAGTTCTTC.